The next 21 T cell receptor beta chains were all read from a single sample in a study of OX40 agonist ivuxolimab in advanced cancers. TCRdb keeps only in-frame clones here, not all; method: immunoSEQ multiplex PCR. The repertoire holds roughly 62,000 clones, with about 90% as singletons. Sequenced material: CD4+ or CD8+ T cells sorted from blood, taken in a trial of the OX40 agonist ivuxolimab. These receptors were collected from an adult with an advanced solid tumor such as melanoma, head and neck, liver or kidney cancer.

The rearrangement joins TRBV9 to TRBJ2-3; D is unresolved. Per the germline V gene, CDR1 is SGDLS and CDR2 is YYNGEE. Trimming removed 3 bases from V and 2 bases from J, with 4 bases in between. The CDR3 is 12 residues long. The CDR3 bases are TGTGCCAGCAGCGGTGACACAGATACGCAGTATTTT. Encoded protein: CASSGDTDTQYF.

This rearrangement joins TRBV5-4 to TRBJ1-2; D not resolved. Between the trimmed V and J ends, which lost 6 bases and 1 base, there was a span of 7 bases. Germline assignment: CDR1 SGHNT and CDR2 YYREEE (reference sequence). The CDR3 length is 12 residues. The CDR3 bases are TGTGCCAGCACGGGCCTTAACTATGGCTACACCTTC. This translates into CASTGLNYGYTF. The full variable domain, rest sourced from reference TRBV5-4 and TRBJ1-2, is ETGVTQSPTHLIKTRGQQVTLRCSSQSGHNTVSWYQQALGQGPQFIFQYYREEENGRGNFPPRFSGLQFPNYSSELNVNALELDDSALYLCASTGLNYGYTFGSGTRLTVV.

This clone is a singleton in its sample. V usage is TRBV7-3 and J usage is TRBJ2-2; unclear D gene. V lost 5 bases and J lost 4, with 8 bases in between. From germline, CDR1 is SGHTA and CDR2 FQGTGA. This CDR3 has 13 residues. The CDR3 region has the DNA TGTGCCAGCAGCCCTCTGGTCACCGGGGAGCTGTTTTTT. This gives the protein CASSPLVTGELFF.

This clone has only a few counts. This chain connects TRBV27 to TRBJ2-2; no reliable D call. The CDR3 sequence is 13 residues long. Germline CDR1 and CDR2: MNHEY and SMNVEV (reference sequence). Trimming removed 2 bases from V and 6 bases from J, with 7 bases in between. The CDR3 sequence: CASSLLGPGELFF. DNA of the CDR3: TGTGCCAGCAGTTTACTGGGCCCCGGGGAGCTGTTTTTT.

The chain combines TRBV19 with TRBJ2-1; 12 nucleotides line up with TRBD2. The CDR3 spans 16 residues. The V segment lost 5 bases and the J segment 8 bases; nucleotides outside the gene matches: 10. The germline V gene encodes CDR1 LNHDA and CDR2 SQIVND (reference sequence). The CDR3 DNA is TGTGCCAGTAGTGGACGACTAGCGGGAGATGTCGATGAGCAGTTCTTC. Protein sequence: CASSGRLAGDVDEQFF.

The CDR3 protein is CASSEVAGGPYNEQFF. The CDR3 DNA follows: TGTGCCAGCAGTGAAGTAGCGGGAGGGCCCTACAATGAGCAGTTCTTC. This chain uses TRBV2 with TRBJ2-1; 11 bases align to TRBD2. The CDR3 loop spans 16 amino acids. Germline CDR1 and CDR2: SNHLY and FYNNEI. Unmatched junction bases numbered 1, after V lost 1 base and J lost 2 bases.

The chain recombines TRBV10-1 with TRBJ2-1; D is ambiguous. The V gene lost 3 bases and the J gene lost 2 bases, with 5 bases spanning the gap. The CDR3 totals 13 residues. The germline V gene encodes CDR1 WNHNN and CDR2 SYGVQD (reference sequence). This CDR3 reads CASSDSPYNEQFF. DNA for the CDR3: TGCGCCAGCAGTGACAGCCCCTACAATGAGCAGTTCTTC.

The V and J genes are TRBV19 and TRBJ1-4, with D maybe TRBD1 (5 bases). This CDR3 has 17 amino acids. Per the germline V gene, CDR1 is LNHDA and CDR2 is SQIVND (reference sequence). Trimming took 3 bases from V and 0 from J, leaving 14 bases between them. The CDR3 nucleotides are TGTGCCAGTAGTATTTTTCCACAGGAAGCAACTAATGAAAAACTGTTTTTT. Translation gives CASSIFPQEATNEKLFF.

The chain uses TRBV7-6 and TRBJ1-1, with TRBD1 as a possible D gene (5 bases). Germline V gene sequence: CDR1 SGHVS, CDR2 FNYEAQ. This CDR3 has 15 amino acids. The V end was cut by 1 base, the J end by 0 bases, with 9 bases between. CDR3 bases: TGTGCCAGCAGCTTAGGTGACAGCATGAACACTGAAGCTTTCTTT. This encodes CASSLGDSMNTEAFF. The full variable domain, completed using reference TRBV7-6 and TRBJ1-1, is GAGVSQSPRYKVTKRGQDVALRCDPISGHVSLYWYRQALGQGPEFLTYFNYEAQQDKSGLPNDRFSAERPEGSISTLTIQRTEQRDSAMYRCASSLGDSMNTEAFFGQGTRLTVV.

V and J are TRBV9 and TRBJ2-3; D is uncertain. Per the germline V gene, CDR1 is SGDLS and CDR2 is YYNGEE. With 0 bases removed from V and 4 bases from J, the gap between germline ends came to 12 bases. The CDR3 has 15 amino acids. DNA of the CDR3: TGTGCCAGCAGCGTAGGACTCATAGGGTCAGATACGCAGTATTTT. It is translated as CASSVGLIGSDTQYF.

The rearrangement uses TRBV28 and TRBJ2-1; D might be TRBD1 or TRBD2, each matching 5 bases. The CDR3 spans 14 residues. Germline V gene data show CDR1 as MDHEN and CDR2 as SYDVKM. V dropped 3 bases and J dropped 6 bases, with 12 bases sitting between them. CDR3 in DNA: TGTGCCAGCAGTTTCAAGGGTGGGGGCAATGAGCAGTTCTTC. This encodes CASSFKGGGNEQFF. Drawing the rest from reference TRBV28 and TRBJ2-1, the complete variable domain is DVKVTQSSRYLVKRTGEKVFLECVQDMDHENMFWYRQDPGLGLRLIYFSYDVKMKEKGDIPEGYSVSREKKERFSLILESASTNQTSMYLCASSFKGGGNEQFFGPGTRLTVL.

The chain employs TRBV6-6 and TRBJ2-3; no clear D gene. Germline V gene data show CDR1 as MNHNY and CDR2 as SVGAGI (reference sequence). The CDR3 has 13 amino acids. The V gene lost 6 bases and the J gene lost 4 bases, with 11 bases spanning the gap. The CDR3 sequence is CASSPRMADTQYF. The CDR3 DNA is TGTGCCAGCAGCCCCCGTATGGCAGATACGCAGTATTTT.

By share, this clone ranks as medium-sized. The CDR3 protein is CASSPTLAGTYEQYF. In DNA form, the CDR3 reads TGCGCCAGCAGCCCCACACTAGCGGGAACCTACGAGCAGTACTTC. The chain combines TRBV4-1 with TRBJ2-7; 10 nucleotides match TRBD2. The CDR3 spans 15 residues. Germline V gives CDR1 MGHRA, CDR2 YSYEKL. V lost 4 bases to trimming and J lost 2 bases; unmatched junction nucleotides: 5.

This clone occurred once. The chain is built from TRBV6-5 and TRBJ2-7; 7 bases match TRBD1. The trim removed 10 bases at V and 3 bases at J, leaving 9 bases unmatched. Germline loops: CDR1 MNHEY, CDR2 SVGAGI. This CDR3 is 13 amino acids long. CDR3 loop: CATSGQGDYEQYF. The CDR3 DNA is TGTGCCACCTCCGGGCAGGGGGACTACGAGCAGTACTTC.

The chain has TRBV9 and TRBJ2-3; the match to TRBD2 covers 10 bases. Germline loops: CDR1 SGDLS, CDR2 YYNGEE. The V segment lost 4 bases and the J segment 6 bases; nucleotides outside the gene matches: 17. The CDR3 is 18 residues long. CDR3 in DNA: TGTGCCAGCAGCTCGAGAGGACTAGCGGCTTCCGAAAGGGATACGCAGTATTTT. Its protein is CASSSRGLAASERDTQYF.

The V call is TRBV9, the J call TRBJ2-7; 11 nucleotides line up with TRBD2. The CDR3 extends over 16 amino acids. V shed 4 bases and J 6 bases; nucleotides not matched to a gene: 12. The germline V gene has CDR1 SGDLS and CDR2 YYNGEE. The CDR3 spells CASSPRVTSGIFEQYF. The CDR3 bases are TGTGCCAGCAGCCCCAGGGTGACTAGCGGGATTTTCGAGCAGTACTTC.

This clone was observed a single time. CDR3 loop: CASSQGLASYEQYF. The CDR3 nucleotides read TGTGCCAGCAGCCAAGGTCTAGCCTCCTACGAGCAGTACTTC. The chain is built from TRBV4-2 and TRBJ2-7; tentatively, D is TRBD2 (5 bases). Deletions cut 1 base from V and 0 bases from J, with 7 bases between. Per germline, CDR1 LGHNA and CDR2 YNFKEQ. The CDR3 sequence is 14 residues long.

The chain combines TRBV25-1 with TRBJ2-5; possible D gene TRBD2, 5 bases. V was trimmed by 2 bases and J by 5 bases, leaving 18 bases between them. Germline values: CDR1 MGHDK, CDR2 SYGVNS. This CDR3 contains 16 residues. The CDR3 is CASSETQVGEGETQYF. DNA for the CDR3: TGTGCCAGCAGTGAAACTCAGGTGGGAGAAGGGGAGACCCAGTACTTC.

In this sample, this clone turned up once. The chain links TRBV27 to TRBJ2-7; no definite D call. V shed 8 bases and J shed 2 bases, with 10 bases lying between them. Germline V lookup: CDR1 MNHEY, CDR2 SMNVEV (reference sequence). The CDR3 is 12 amino acids. CDR3 region: CASASNPYEQYF. The CDR3, as DNA: TGTGCCAGCGCCAGTAACCCCTACGAGCAGTACTTC.

This clone was recorded once. The chain recombines TRBV4-3 with TRBJ2-3; TRBD2 matches 11 bases. This CDR3 comprises 20 residues. Germline V lookup: CDR1 LGHNA, CDR2 YSLEER. With V trimmed by 0 bases and J by 0 bases, 11 bases remained unmatched. The CDR3 loop reads CASSQDPTSGSFLSTDTQYF. Written as DNA, the CDR3 is TGCGCCAGCAGCCAAGATCCCACTAGCGGGAGTTTTTTAAGCACAGATACGCAGTATTTT.

The sample holds a few counts of this clone. The CDR3 bases are TGTGCCAGCAGTTCGTGGGTCAACACCGGGGAGCTGTTTTTT. Translated: CASSSWVNTGELFF. The J gene is TRBJ2-2, the V gene TRBV27, with D unresolved. In germline, CDR1 is MNHEY, CDR2 SMNVEV (reference sequence). The CDR3 has 14 amino acids. V was cut by 4 bases and J by 2 bases, with 8 bases left in between.